This TCR beta chain was sequenced for a study of T cell responses to AZD1222 COVID-19 vaccine. Assay: immunoSEQ multiplex PCR; the TCRdb copy retains only in-frame clones and omits some. There are 55,000 to 90,000 clones in the sample; 80% to 90% occur only once, and roughly 5.4% lies in the top ten. Germline trimming cut 9 bases from V and 0 bases from J; bases unmatched to any gene: 2. This CDR3 has 13 amino acids. Germline V gives CDR1 MDHEN, CDR2 SYDVKM. Study-level findings and limits: The donors showed a predominance of white British ancestry and of females, with possible underestimation of clonal diversity.

On this clone itself: What it recognizes is unknown.

The chain uses TRBV28 and TRBJ2-1; 7 bases line up with TRBD1. The receptor was derived from an adult in good health. Sequenced here: peripheral blood, sampled on day 0 of AZD1222 vaccination. The CDR3 DNA is TGTGCCAGTCACAGGGGCTCCTACAATGAGCAGTTCTTC. It codes for CASHRGSYNEQFF.